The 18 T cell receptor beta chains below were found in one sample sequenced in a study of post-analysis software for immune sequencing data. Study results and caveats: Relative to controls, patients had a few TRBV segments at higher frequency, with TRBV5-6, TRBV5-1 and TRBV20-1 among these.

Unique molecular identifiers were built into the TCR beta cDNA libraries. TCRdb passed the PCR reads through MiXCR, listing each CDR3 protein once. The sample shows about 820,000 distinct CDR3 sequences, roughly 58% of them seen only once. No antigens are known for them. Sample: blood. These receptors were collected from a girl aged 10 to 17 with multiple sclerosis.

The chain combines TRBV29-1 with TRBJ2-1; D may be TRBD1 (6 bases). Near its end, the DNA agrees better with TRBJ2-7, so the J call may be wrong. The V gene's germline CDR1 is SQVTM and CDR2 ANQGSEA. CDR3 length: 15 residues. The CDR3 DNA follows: TGCAGCGTTAAAGGACAGACGACAACCTTATACGAGCAGTACTTC. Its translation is CSVKGQTTTLYEQYF.

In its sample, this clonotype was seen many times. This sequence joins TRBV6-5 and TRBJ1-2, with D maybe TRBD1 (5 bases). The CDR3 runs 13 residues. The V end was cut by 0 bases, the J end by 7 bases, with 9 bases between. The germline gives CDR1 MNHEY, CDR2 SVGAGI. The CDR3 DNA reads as TGTGCCAGCAGTTACTCAGGCGGGGGTGGCTACACCTTC. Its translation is CASSYSGGGGYTF.

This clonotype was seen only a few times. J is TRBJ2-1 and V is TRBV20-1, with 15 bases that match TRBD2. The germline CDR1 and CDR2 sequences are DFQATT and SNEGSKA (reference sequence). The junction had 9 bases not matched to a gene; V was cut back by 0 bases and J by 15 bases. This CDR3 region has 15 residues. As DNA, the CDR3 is TGCAGTGCTAGAGAGGGGACTAGCGGGGGGATACCTTGGTTCTTC. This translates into CSAREGTSGGIPWFF.

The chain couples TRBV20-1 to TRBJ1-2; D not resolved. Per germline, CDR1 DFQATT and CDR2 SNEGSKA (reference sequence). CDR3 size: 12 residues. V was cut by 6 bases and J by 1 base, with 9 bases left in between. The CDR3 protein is CSARQDNYGYTF. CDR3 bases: TGCAGTGCGAGGCAGGATAACTATGGCTACACCTTC.

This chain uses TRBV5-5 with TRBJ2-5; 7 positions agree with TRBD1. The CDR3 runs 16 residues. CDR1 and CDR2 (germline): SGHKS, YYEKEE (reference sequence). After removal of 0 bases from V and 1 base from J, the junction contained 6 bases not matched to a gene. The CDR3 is CASSLGPRGFQETQYF. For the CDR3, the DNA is TGTGCCAGCAGCTTGGGTCCCAGGGGGTTCCAAGAGACCCAGTACTTC.

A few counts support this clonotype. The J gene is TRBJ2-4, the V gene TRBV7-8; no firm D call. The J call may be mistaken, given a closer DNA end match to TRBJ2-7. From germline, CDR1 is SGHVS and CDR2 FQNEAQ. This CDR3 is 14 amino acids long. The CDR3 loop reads CASSLFDNAYEQYF. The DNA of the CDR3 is TGTGCCAGCAGCTTATTCGACAACGCCTACGAGCAGTACTTC.

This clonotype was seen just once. CDR3: CASSWKGTDTQYF. The CDR3 DNA reads TGCGCCAGCAGCTGGAAAGGGACAGATACGCAGTATTTT. The rearrangement joins TRBV5-1 to TRBJ2-3, with D unresolved. V lost 3 bases and J lost 3, with 8 bases in between. CDR3 size: 13 residues. Germline V gene lookup returns CDR1 SGHRS and CDR2 YFSETQ.

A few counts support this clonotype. CDR3 region: CASSPSTSHEKLFF. The CDR3, as DNA: TGCGCCAGCAGCCCATCTACTTCCCATGAAAAACTGTTTTTT. V usage is TRBV5-1 and J usage is TRBJ1-4, with D uncertain. The CDR3 covers 14 residues. CDR1 is SGHRS and CDR2 is YFSETQ in the germline V gene. The V end lost 4 bases, the J end lost 6 bases, and 13 bases lay between the germline ends. Full variable domain (outside the CDR3, taken from reference TRBV5-1 and TRBJ1-4): KAGVTQTPRYLIKTRGQQVTLSCSPISGHRSVSWYQQTPGQGLQFLFEYFSETQRNKGNFPGRFSGRQFSNSRSEMNVSTLELGDSALYLCASSPSTSHEKLFFGSGTQLSVL.

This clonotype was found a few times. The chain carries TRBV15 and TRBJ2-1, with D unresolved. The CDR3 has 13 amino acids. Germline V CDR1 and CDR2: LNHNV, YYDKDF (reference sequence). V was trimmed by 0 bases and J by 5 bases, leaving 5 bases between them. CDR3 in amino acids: CATSRDGDNEQFF. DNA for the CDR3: TGTGCCACCAGCAGAGATGGCGACAATGAGCAGTTCTTC.

The CDR3, as DNA: TGTGCCAGCAGCCCCCCGACTAGCGGGGGGGCGAGAAATGAGCAGTTCTTC. Its protein product is CASSPPTSGGARNEQFF. The J gene is TRBJ2-1, the V gene TRBV9; 14 bases are shared with TRBD2. V gave up 4 bases and J gave up 7 bases; unmatched junction bases: 10. Per germline, CDR1 SGDLS and CDR2 YYNGEE. The CDR3 is 17 residues long.

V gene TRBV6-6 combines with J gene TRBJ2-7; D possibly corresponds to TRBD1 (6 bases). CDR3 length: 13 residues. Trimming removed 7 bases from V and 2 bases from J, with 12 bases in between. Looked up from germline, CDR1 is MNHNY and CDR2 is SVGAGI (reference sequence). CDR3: CASKNRDTYEQYF. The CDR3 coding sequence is TGTGCCAGCAAGAACAGGGATACCTACGAGCAGTACTTC.

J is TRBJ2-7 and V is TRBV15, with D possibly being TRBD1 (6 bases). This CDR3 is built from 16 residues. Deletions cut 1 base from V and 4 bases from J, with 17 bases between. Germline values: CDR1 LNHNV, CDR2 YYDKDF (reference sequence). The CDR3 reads CATSRGTGLDGYEQYF. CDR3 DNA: TGTGCCACCAGCAGAGGAACAGGGCTAGACGGGTACGAGCAGTACTTC.

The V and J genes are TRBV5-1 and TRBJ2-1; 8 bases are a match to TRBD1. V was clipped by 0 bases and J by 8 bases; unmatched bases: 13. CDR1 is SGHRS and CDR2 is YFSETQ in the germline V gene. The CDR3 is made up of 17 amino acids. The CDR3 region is CASSLAPLGQGADEQFF. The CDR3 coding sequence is TGCGCCAGCAGCTTGGCCCCCCTCGGGCAGGGGGCCGATGAGCAGTTCTTC.

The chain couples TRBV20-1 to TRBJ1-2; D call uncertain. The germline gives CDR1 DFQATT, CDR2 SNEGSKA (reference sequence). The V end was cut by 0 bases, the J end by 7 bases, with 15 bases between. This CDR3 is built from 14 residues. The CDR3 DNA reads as TGCAGTGCTAGAGATTTGGCGACGTCTTTTGGCTACACCTTC. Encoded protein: CSARDLATSFGYTF.

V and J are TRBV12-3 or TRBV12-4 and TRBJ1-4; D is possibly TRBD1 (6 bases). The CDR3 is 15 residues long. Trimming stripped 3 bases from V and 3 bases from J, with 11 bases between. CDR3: CASSLGGAANEKLFF. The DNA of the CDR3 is TGTGCCAGCAGTTTGGGGGGCGCAGCTAATGAAAAACTGTTTTTT.

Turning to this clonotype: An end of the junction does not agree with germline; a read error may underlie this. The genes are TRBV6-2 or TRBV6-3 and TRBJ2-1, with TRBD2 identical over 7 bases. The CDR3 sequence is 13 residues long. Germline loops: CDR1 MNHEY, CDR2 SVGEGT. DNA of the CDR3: TGTGTCAGCAGTTACGGACTAGTCAATGAGCAGTTATTC. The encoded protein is CVSSYGLVNEQLF.

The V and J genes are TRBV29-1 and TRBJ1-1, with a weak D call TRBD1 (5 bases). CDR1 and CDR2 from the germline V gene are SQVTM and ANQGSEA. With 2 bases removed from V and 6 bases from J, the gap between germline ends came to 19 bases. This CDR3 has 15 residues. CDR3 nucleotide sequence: TGCAGCGTTGAATCGGGGACCTTCGTCGGGGCTGAAGCTTTCTTT. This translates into CSVESGTFVGAEAFF.

The CDR3 DNA reads as TGCAGTGCTAGGGAGGACAGGGTTCGCGAGCAGTACTTC. This translates into CSAREDRVREQYF. The chain recombines TRBV20-1 with TRBJ2-7, with 8 nucleotides matching TRBD1. This CDR3 has 13 amino acids. Trimming at V came to 3 bases and at J to 6 bases, leaving 7 bases not matched to a gene. Germline lookup yields CDR1 DFQATT and CDR2 SNEGSKA (reference sequence).